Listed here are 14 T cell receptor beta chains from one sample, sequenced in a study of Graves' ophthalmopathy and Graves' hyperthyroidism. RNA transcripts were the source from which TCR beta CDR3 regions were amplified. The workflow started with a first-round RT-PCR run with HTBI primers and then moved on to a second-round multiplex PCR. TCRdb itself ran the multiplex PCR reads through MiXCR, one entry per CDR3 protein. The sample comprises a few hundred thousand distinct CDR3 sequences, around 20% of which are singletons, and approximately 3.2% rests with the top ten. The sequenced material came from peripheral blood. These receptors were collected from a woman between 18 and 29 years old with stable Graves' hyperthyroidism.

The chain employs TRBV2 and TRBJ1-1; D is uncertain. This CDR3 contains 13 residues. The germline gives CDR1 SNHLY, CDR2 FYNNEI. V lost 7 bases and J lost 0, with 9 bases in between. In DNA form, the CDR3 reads TGTGCCAGCACCAGAATCGTGAACACTGAAGCTTTCTTT. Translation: CASTRIVNTEAFF.

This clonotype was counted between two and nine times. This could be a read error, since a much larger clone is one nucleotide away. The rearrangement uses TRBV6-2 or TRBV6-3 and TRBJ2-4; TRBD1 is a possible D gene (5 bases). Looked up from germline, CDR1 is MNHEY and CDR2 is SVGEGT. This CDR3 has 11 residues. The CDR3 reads CASSYSDIKYF. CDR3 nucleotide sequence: TGTGCCAGCAGTTACTCGGACATTAAGTACTTC.

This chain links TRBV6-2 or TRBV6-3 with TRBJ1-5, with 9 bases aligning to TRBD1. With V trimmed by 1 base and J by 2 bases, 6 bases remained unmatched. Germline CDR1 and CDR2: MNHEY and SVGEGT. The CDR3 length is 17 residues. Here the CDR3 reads CASSYLDRGRGNQPQHF. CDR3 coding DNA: TGTGCCAGCAGTTACTTGGACAGGGGAAGGGGCAATCAGCCCCAGCATTTT.

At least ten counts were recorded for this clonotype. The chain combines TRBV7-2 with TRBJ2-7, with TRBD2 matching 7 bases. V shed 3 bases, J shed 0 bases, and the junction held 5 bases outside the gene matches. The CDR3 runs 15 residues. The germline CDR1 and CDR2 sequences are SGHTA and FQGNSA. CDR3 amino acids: CASSFSSGSSYEQYF. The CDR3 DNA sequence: TGTGCCAGCAGCTTTTCTAGCGGAAGCTCCTACGAGCAGTACTTC.

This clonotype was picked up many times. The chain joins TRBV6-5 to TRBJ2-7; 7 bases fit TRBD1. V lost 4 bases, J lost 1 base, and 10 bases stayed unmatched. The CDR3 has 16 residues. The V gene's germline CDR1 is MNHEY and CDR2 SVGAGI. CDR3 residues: CASSSVQRTGSYEQYF. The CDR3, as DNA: TGTGCCAGCAGTTCCGTCCAAAGGACAGGATCCTACGAGCAGTACTTC.

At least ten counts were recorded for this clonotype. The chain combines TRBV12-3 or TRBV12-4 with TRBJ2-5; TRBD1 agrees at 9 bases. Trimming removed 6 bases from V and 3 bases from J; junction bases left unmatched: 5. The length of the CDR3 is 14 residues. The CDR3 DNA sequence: TGTGCCAGCAGCCGTGGGACAGGGAAAGAGACCCAGTACTTC. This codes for CASSRGTGKETQYF.

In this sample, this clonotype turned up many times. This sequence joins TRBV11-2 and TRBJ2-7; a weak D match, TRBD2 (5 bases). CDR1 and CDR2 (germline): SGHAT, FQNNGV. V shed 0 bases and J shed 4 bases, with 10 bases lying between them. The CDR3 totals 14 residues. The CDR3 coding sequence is TGTGCCAGCAGCTTAGATGTGGGAGTGTACGAGCAGTACTTC. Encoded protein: CASSLDVGVYEQYF.

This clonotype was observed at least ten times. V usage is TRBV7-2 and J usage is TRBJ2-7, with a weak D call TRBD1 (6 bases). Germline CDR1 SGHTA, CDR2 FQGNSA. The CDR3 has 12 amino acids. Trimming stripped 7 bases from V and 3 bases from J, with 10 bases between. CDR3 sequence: CASNSQGYEQYF. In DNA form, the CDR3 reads TGTGCCAGCAACTCACAGGGCTACGAGCAGTACTTC.

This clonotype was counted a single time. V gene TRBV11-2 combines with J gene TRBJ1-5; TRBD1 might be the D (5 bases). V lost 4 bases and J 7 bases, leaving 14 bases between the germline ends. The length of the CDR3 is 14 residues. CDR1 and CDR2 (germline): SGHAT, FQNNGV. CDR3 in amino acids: CASSSDSAWQPQHF. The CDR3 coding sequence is TGTGCCAGCAGCTCCGACAGCGCGTGGCAGCCCCAGCATTTT. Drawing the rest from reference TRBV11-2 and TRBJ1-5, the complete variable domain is EAGVAQSPRYKIIEKRQSVAFWCNPISGHATLYWYQQILGQGPKLLIQFQNNGVVDDSQLPKDRFSAERLKGVDSTLKIQPAKLEDSAVYLCASSSDSAWQPQHFGDGTRLSIL.

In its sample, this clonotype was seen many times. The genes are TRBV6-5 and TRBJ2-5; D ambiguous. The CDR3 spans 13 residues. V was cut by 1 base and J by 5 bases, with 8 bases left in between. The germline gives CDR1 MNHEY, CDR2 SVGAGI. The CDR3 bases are TGTGCCAGCAGTTACTACCCATCCGAGACCCAGTACTTC. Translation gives CASSYYPSETQYF.

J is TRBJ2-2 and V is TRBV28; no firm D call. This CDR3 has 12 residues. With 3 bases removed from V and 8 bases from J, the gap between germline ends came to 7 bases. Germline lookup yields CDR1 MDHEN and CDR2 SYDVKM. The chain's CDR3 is CASSLVRGELFF. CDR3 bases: TGTGCCAGCAGTTTGGTTCGGGGGGAGCTGTTTTTT.

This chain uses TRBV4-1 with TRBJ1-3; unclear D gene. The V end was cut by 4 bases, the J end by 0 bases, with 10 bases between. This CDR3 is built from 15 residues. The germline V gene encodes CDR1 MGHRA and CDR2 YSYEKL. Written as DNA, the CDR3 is TGCGCCAGCAGCCCAGGAGGGAGCTCTGGAAACACCATATATTTT. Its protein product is CASSPGGSSGNTIYF.

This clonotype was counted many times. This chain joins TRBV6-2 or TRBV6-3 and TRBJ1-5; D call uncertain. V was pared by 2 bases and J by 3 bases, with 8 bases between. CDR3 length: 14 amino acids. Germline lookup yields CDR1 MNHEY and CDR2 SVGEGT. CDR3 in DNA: TGTGCCAGCAGTTACCCTAGGGTCAATCAGCCCCAGCATTTT. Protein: CASSYPRVNQPQHF.

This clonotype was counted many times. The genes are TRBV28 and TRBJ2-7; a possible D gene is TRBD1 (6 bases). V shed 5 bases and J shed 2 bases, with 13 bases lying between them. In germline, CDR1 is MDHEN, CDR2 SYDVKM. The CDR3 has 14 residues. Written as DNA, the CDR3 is TGTGCCAGCAGTCGATGGACAGTTGCCTACGAGCAGTACTTC. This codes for CASSRWTVAYEQYF.